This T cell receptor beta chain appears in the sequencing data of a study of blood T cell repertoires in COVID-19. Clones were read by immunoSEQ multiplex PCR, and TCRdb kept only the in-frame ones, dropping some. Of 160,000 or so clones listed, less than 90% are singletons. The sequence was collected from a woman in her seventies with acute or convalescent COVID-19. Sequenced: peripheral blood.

This CDR3 reads CASSLRDSYGYTF. DNA of the CDR3: TGCGCCAGCAGCTTGCGTGACAGCTATGGCTACACCTTC. This sequence joins TRBV5-1 and TRBJ1-2; a possible D gene is TRBD1 (5 bases). CDR1 is SGHRS, CDR2 YFSETQ, per germline. Between the trimmed V and J ends, which lost 1 base and 4 bases, there was a span of 8 bases. This CDR3 comprises 13 residues.